One sample yielded the 17 T cell receptor beta chains listed below, sequenced in a study of cytomegalovirus exposure and HLA in healthy donors. PCR employed 60 Vbeta and 13 Jbeta primers. Profiled with immunoSEQ multiplex PCR; TCRdb holds only in-frame clones, not every one. Among roughly 150,000 clones listed, over 60% were seen once. The sequenced sample was PBMCs. These receptors all come from a woman aged 18-29 years in good health and CMV-seronegative.

The table lists this clone with a count of one. This chain connects TRBV6-5 to TRBJ1-6; TRBD1 matches at 9 bases. CDR1 is MNHEY and CDR2 is SVGAGI in the germline V gene. The junction had 5 bases not matched to a gene; V was cut back by 6 bases and J by 5 bases. This CDR3 contains 15 residues. The CDR3 sequence is CASRPQGAHNSPLHF. As DNA, the CDR3 is TGTGCCAGCAGGCCACAGGGGGCGCATAATTCACCCCTCCACTTT.

This clone was seen only a few times. CDR3 DNA sequence: TGCGCCAGCAGCCAAAACCTCGGGGGGAATGAAAAACTGTTTTTT. It yields the protein CASSQNLGGNEKLFF. The chain couples TRBV5-1 to TRBJ1-4; D is perhaps TRBD1 (5 bases). The CDR3 runs to 15 residues. Germline V CDR1 and CDR2: SGHRS, YFSETQ. Trimming left V 4 bases short and J 5 bases short, with 15 bases between. The full variable domain, in which reference TRBV5-1 and TRBJ1-4 provide the parts outside the CDR3, is KAGVTQTPRYLIKTRGQQVTLSCSPISGHRSVSWYQQTPGQGLQFLFEYFSETQRNKGNFPGRFSGRQFSNSRSEMNVSTLELGDSALYLCASSQNLGGNEKLFFGSGTQLSVL.

The rearrangement links TRBV6-1 to TRBJ1-1; D unclear. CDR1 MNHNS and CDR2 SASEGT come from the germline V gene. The CDR3 extends over 13 amino acids. Trimming cost V 5 bases and J 1 base, with 8 bases left between them. The CDR3 reads CASSRRRNTEAFF. Written as DNA, the CDR3 is TGTGCCAGCAGTCGACGGAGGAACACTGAAGCTTTCTTT.

This clone was recorded once. At the DNA level, this CDR3 is encoded by other sequences in the same sample as well. The chain couples TRBV7-6 to TRBJ2-3, with 10 bases aligning to TRBD2. Germline CDR1 and CDR2: SGHVS and FNYEAQ. Trimming removed 2 bases from V and 1 base from J; junction bases left unmatched: 0. This CDR3 region has 15 residues. Written as DNA, the CDR3 is TGTGCCAGCAGCTTACTAGCGGGGGGCACAGATACGCAGTATTTT. Amino acids: CASSLLAGGTDTQYF.

The chain recombines TRBV5-5 with TRBJ1-2; tentatively, D is TRBD1 (5 bases). This CDR3 region has 16 residues. Germline V lookup: CDR1 SGHKS, CDR2 YYEKEE (reference sequence). Trimming took 0 bases from V and 8 from J, leaving 20 bases between them. CDR3 amino acids: CASSLGGLQLWGGYTF. The CDR3 DNA is TGTGCCAGCAGCTTGGGGGGACTACAGCTTTGGGGGGGCTACACCTTC. Complete variable domain (other parts from reference TRBV5-5 and TRBJ1-2): DAGVTQSPTHLIKTRGQQVTLRCSPISGHKSVSWYQQVLGQGPQFIFQYYEKEERGRGNFPDRFSARQFPNYSSELNVNALLLGDSALYLCASSLGGLQLWGGYTFGSGTRLTVV.

This chain links TRBV4-3 with TRBJ2-7; D may be TRBD1 (6 bases). The CDR3 spans 15 residues. CDR1 LGHNA and CDR2 YSLEER come from the germline V gene. With 0 bases removed from V and 0 bases from J, the gap between germline ends came to 9 bases. The CDR3 bases are TGCGCCAGCAGCCAAGAACAGGGCCACTCCTACGAGCAGTACTTC. This translates into CASSQEQGHSYEQYF.

The chain carries TRBV6-1 and TRBJ2-1; 10 positions agree with TRBD1. CDR3 length equals 14 residues. After removal of 6 bases from V and 6 bases from J, the junction contained 5 bases not matched to a gene. Germline V gene data show CDR1 as MNHNS and CDR2 as SASEGT. Here the CDR3 reads CASSRDRGLNEQFF. DNA for the CDR3: TGTGCCAGCAGCCGGGACAGGGGCCTCAATGAGCAGTTCTTC.

The chain employs TRBV7-9 and TRBJ1-1; the D gene is possibly TRBD1 (5 bases). Germline values: CDR1 SEHNR, CDR2 FQNEAQ (reference sequence). The CDR3 is 15 amino acids. V was trimmed by 1 base and J by 2 bases, leaving 11 bases between them. The CDR3 DNA follows: TGTGCCAGCAGCTTAGTCGGCCAGGGAAACACTGAAGCTTTCTTT. Translation: CASSLVGQGNTEAFF.

This clone showed up just a few times. This chain uses TRBV10-2 with TRBJ2-7; a weak D match, TRBD2 (6 bases). Looked up from germline, CDR1 is WSHSY and CDR2 is SAAADI. This CDR3 is built from 13 residues. V lost 4 bases and J lost 6, with 13 bases in between. The CDR3 is CASSAGRNGEQYV. DNA for the CDR3: TGCGCCAGCAGTGCCGGGAGAAATGGCGAGCAGTACGTC.

The genes are TRBV7-3 and TRBJ1-1; no clear D gene. V lost 3 bases and J 4 bases, leaving 21 bases between the germline ends. The V gene's germline CDR1 is SGHTA and CDR2 FQGTGA. This CDR3 has 17 residues. DNA of the CDR3: TGTGCCAGCAGCTTTCTCCCATCGGGAGGGAGAGCCACTGAAGCTTTCTTT. It codes for CASSFLPSGGRATEAFF.

The chain has TRBV28 and TRBJ2-5; D remains ambiguous. CDR3 size: 15 residues. V was cut by 6 bases and J by 5 bases, with 19 bases left in between. The germline gives CDR1 MDHEN, CDR2 SYDVKM. The CDR3 DNA sequence: TGTGCCAGCAGCCGGCCAAACAGCCTGTGGGAGACCCAGTACTTC. Translated: CASSRPNSLWETQYF.

This clone was seen more than once but under ten times. The chain couples TRBV27 to TRBJ1-1; 9 nucleotides agree with TRBD1. The CDR3 is 16 residues long. J gave up 4 bases and V 6 bases, and 12 bases lay outside the gene matches. Per the germline V gene, CDR1 is MNHEY and CDR2 is SMNVEV (reference sequence). The CDR3 spells CASSPKTGGRSTEAFF. CDR3 DNA sequence: TGTGCCAGCAGCCCCAAGACAGGGGGAAGGAGCACTGAAGCTTTCTTT.

This chain joins TRBV15 and TRBJ1-1, with 7 bases fitting TRBD1. Germline V CDR1 and CDR2: LNHNV, YYDKDF (reference sequence). This CDR3 has 15 residues. V shed 3 bases and J 4 bases; nucleotides not matched to a gene: 8. CDR3 loop: CATSRIQGRFTEAFF. As DNA, the CDR3 is TGTGCCACCAGCAGGATACAGGGGAGGTTCACTGAAGCTTTCTTT.

J is TRBJ1-2 and V is TRBV28; D gene ambiguous. CDR3 length equals 12 residues. V gave up 3 bases and J gave up 6 bases, with 8 bases separating them. Germline values: CDR1 MDHEN, CDR2 SYDVKM. The CDR3 DNA is TGTGCCAGCAGTTTGGGGAGAGATGGCTACACCTTC. Translating it yields CASSLGRDGYTF.

This clone was counted between two and nine times. The V call is TRBV4-3, the J call TRBJ2-5; D remains ambiguous. The germline V and J ends were trimmed by 1 base and 1 base, with 7 bases remaining between them. Per the germline V gene, CDR1 is LGHNA and CDR2 is YSLEER. This CDR3 has 14 amino acids. This CDR3 is CASSQGGAQETQYF. The CDR3 bases are TGCGCCAGCAGCCAAGGCGGAGCCCAAGAGACCCAGTACTTC.

The chain is built from TRBV7-8 and TRBJ2-2; TRBD2 is a possible D gene (5 bases). Trimming left V 5 bases short and J 5 bases short, with 15 bases between. The CDR3 consists of 15 residues. In germline, CDR1 is SGHVS, CDR2 FQNEAQ. The CDR3 is CASSGSGGGTGELFF. In DNA, the CDR3 is TGTGCCAGCAGCGGCAGTGGAGGCGGAACCGGGGAGCTGTTTTTT.

CDR3 sequence (DNA): TGTGCCATCAGCACTGGGACAGGGGAAAGTCAGCCCCAGCATTTT. Residues: CAISTGTGESQPQHF. The genes are TRBV10-3 and TRBJ1-5; the match to TRBD1 covers 10 bases. J gave up 6 bases and V 6 bases, and 8 bases lay outside the gene matches. Germline V gene lookup returns CDR1 ENHRY and CDR2 SYGVKD. The CDR3 contains 15 residues.